Listed here are 4 T cell receptor beta chains from one sample, sequenced in a study of cytomegalovirus exposure and HLA in healthy donors. Primers included in the PCR were 60 Vbeta and 13 Jbeta primers. Measured with immunoSEQ multiplex PCR; TCRdb has only the in-frame clones, and not every one. Of roughly 82,000 clones in the sample, 72% were seen once. Material for sequencing was PBMCs. The receptors stem from a woman in her thirties or forties in good health and CMV-seropositive.

This sequence joins TRBV5-3 and TRBJ2-2, with a possible D match to TRBD1 (5 bases). TRBV5-3 is designated an ORF whose function remains uncertain. V lost 1 base, J lost 0 bases, and 7 bases lay in between. The CDR3 is 15 amino acids. CDR3 sequence: CARSLNRTNTGELFF. DNA for the CDR3: TGTGCCAGAAGCTTGAACAGGACGAACACCGGGGAGCTGTTTTTT.

The chain links TRBV5-1 to TRBJ2-1; perhaps TRBD2 as D (5 bases). V was shortened by 2 bases and J by 0 bases, with 12 bases between the two germline ends. The germline V gene encodes CDR1 SGHRS and CDR2 YFSETQ. This CDR3 has 16 amino acids. The CDR3 nucleotides are TGCGCCAGCAGCTTACAGACGGGGAGCTCCTACAATGAGCAGTTCTTC. It is translated as CASSLQTGSSYNEQFF. The full variable domain, completed using reference TRBV5-1 and TRBJ2-1, is KAGVTQTPRYLIKTRGQQVTLSCSPISGHRSVSWYQQTPGQGLQFLFEYFSETQRNKGNFPGRFSGRQFSNSRSEMNVSTLELGDSALYLCASSLQTGSSYNEQFFGPGTRLTVL.

Notes on this clone: Other DNA sequences from this sample encode an identical CDR3 as well. The genes are TRBV5-6 and TRBJ2-4; D is undetermined. V shed 3 bases and J shed 0 bases, with 19 bases lying between them. This CDR3 contains 18 residues. In germline, CDR1 is SGHDT, CDR2 YYEEEE. CDR3 nucleotides: TGTGCCAGCAGCTCCAAGACCCCCGGCGGTGTAGCCAAAAACATTCAGTACTTC. It codes for CASSSKTPGGVAKNIQYF.

The J gene is TRBJ2-7, the V gene TRBV6-5, with a weak D call TRBD1 (6 bases). The CDR3 is 15 residues long. The V gene lost 2 bases and the J gene lost 3 bases, with 14 bases spanning the gap. Germline values: CDR1 MNHEY, CDR2 SVGAGI. The CDR3 DNA follows: TGTGCCAGCAGTTACGTATTAGGGGGTGGCTACGAGCAGTACTTC. Translating gives CASSYVLGGGYEQYF.